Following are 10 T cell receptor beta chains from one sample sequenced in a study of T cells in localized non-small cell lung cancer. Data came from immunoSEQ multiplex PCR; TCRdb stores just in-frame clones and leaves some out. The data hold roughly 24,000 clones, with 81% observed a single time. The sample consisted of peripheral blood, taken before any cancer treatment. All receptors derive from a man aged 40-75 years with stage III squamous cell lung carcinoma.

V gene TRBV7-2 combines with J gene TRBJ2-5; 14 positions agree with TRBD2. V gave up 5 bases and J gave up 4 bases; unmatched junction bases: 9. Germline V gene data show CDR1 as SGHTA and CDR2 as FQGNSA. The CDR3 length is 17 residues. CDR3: CASSHPGLAGESETQYF. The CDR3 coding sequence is TGTGCCAGCAGCCACCCGGGACTAGCGGGAGAGTCAGAGACCCAGTACTTC.

The CDR3 DNA is TGCGCCAGCAGTCTTAGCGGGGGGGCCTTCAATGAGCAGTTCTTC. Its translation is CASSLSGGAFNEQFF. The V gene is TRBV4-1, the J gene TRBJ2-1; TRBD2 agrees at 11 bases. The trim removed 6 bases at V and 6 bases at J, leaving 7 bases unmatched. Germline loops: CDR1 MGHRA, CDR2 YSYEKL. This CDR3 comprises 15 residues.

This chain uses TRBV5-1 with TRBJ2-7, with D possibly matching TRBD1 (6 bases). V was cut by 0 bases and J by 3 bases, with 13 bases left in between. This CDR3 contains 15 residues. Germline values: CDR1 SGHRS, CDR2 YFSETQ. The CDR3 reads CASSLDPGQSYEQYV. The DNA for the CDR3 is TGCGCCAGCAGCTTGGACCCCGGACAGAGCTACGAGCAGTACGTC.

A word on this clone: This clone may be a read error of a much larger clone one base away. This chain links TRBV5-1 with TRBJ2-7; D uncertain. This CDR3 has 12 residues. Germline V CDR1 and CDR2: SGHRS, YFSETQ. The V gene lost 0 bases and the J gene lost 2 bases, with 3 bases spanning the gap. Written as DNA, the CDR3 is TGCGCCAGCAGCTTGGAGGCCTACGAGCAGTACTTC. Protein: CASSLEAYEQYF.

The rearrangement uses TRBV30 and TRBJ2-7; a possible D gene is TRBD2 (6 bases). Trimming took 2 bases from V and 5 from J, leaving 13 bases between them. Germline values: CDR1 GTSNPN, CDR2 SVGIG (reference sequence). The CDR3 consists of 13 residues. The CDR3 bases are TGTGCCTGGAGTTATGGGAGGAGGAACGAGCAGTACTTC. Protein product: CAWSYGRRNEQYF.

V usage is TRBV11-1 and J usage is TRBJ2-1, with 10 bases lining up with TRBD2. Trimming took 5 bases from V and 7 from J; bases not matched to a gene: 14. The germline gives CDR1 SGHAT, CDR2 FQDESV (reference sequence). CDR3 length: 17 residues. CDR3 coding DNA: TGTGCCAGCAGCCCCCCCCCTGGACTAGCGGAATGGAATGAGCAGTTCTTC. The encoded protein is CASSPPPGLAEWNEQFF.

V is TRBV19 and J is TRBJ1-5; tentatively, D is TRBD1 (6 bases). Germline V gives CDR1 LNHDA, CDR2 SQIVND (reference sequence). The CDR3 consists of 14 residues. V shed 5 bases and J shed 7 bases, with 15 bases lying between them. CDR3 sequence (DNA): TGTGCCAGTAGTCTAGCGGGGGCTGGGCAGCCCCAGCATTTT. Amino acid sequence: CASSLAGAGQPQHF.

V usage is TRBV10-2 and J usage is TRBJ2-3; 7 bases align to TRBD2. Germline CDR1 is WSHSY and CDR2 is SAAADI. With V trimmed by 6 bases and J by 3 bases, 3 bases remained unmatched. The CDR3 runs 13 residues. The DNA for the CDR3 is TGCGCCAGCAGGGGAGGGTTGACAGATACGCAGTATTTT. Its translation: CASRGGLTDTQYF.

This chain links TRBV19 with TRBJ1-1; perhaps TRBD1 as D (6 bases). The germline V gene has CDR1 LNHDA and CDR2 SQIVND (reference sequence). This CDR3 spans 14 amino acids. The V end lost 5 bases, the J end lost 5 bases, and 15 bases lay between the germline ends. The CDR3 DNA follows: TGTGCCAGTAGTCCCCGCCTCGGACAGACTGAAGCTTTCTTT. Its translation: CASSPRLGQTEAFF.

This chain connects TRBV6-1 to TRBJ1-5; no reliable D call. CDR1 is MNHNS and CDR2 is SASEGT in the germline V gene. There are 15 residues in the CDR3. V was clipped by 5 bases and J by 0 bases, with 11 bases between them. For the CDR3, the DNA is TGTGCCAGCAGTACCTCGACTTATAGCAATCAGCCCCAGCATTTT. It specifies CASSTSTYSNQPQHF.